This TCR beta chain was documented in a study of blood T cell repertoires in COVID-19. Patients from Seattle were sampled longitudinally, starting during active infection. Sequencing used immunoSEQ multiplex PCR; TCRdb keeps in-frame clones, though not all of them. The sample includes just over 300,000 clones, roughly 90% of them seen just once. With 4 bases clipped from V and 6 bases from J, the junction kept 6 bases outside the gene matches. Germline V CDR1 and CDR2: SQVTM, ANQGSEA. The CDR3 has 12 residues. The V and J genes are TRBV29-1 and TRBJ2-7; 7 nucleotides align to TRBD1. The sequence came from a woman in her twenties or thirties with COVID-19, enrolled during active disease. Sequenced material: peripheral blood. The CDR3 spells CSVVQGTCEQYF. CDR3 sequence (DNA): TGCAGCGTTGTACAGGGGACCTGCGAGCAGTACTTC.